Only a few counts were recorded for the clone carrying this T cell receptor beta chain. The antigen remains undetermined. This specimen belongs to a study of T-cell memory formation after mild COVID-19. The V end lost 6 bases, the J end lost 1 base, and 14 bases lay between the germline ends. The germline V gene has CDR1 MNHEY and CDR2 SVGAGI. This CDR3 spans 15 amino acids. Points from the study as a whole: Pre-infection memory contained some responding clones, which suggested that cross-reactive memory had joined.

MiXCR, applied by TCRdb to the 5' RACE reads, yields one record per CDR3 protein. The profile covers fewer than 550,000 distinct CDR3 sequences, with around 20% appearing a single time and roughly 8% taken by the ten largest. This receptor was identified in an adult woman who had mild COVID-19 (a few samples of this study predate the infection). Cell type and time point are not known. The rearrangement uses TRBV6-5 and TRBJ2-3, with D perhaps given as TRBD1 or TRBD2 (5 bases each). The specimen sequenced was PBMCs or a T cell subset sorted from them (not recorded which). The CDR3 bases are TGTGCCAGCAGCCCTGCGAGGGGAGGCACAGATACGCAGTATTTT. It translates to CASSPARGGTDTQYF.